The rows below give T cell receptor beta chains drawn from one sample of a study of blood T cell repertoires in COVID-19. Method: immunoSEQ multiplex PCR; TCRdb's copy keeps in-frame clones and lacks some. This table holds approximately 72,000 clones, around 78% found once. The sequenced sample consisted of peripheral blood. The source of these receptors is a woman older than 75 with acute or convalescent COVID-19. Both conserved end residues are part of each CDR3. Each record gives: CDR3 DNA, CDR3 protein, D gene, J gene, clone size, V gene. A D gene is named only where the DNA matches it firmly. Clone size is shown for a subset of rows, as once, few, many or a class of expanded clone.

CDR3 DNA: TGTGCCAGCAGCTTAGCGGTGGGGCAGGTCACAGATACGCAGTATTTT; CDR3 protein: CASSLAVGQVTDTQYF; D gene: -; J gene: TRBJ2-3; clone size: -; V gene: TRBV7-9
CDR3 DNA: TGTGCCAGCAGCTTGGGACAGGGGGGAACCAATGAGCAGTTCTTC; CDR3 protein: CASSLGQGGTNEQFF; D gene: TRBD1; J gene: TRBJ2-1; clone size: -; V gene: TRBV7-6
CDR3 DNA: TGTGCCAGCAGCCCCAGACTAGCGGGAGGGGGGCCTAGCACAGATACGCAGTATTTT; CDR3 protein: CASSPRLAGGGPSTDTQYF; D gene: TRBD2; J gene: TRBJ2-3; clone size: -; V gene: TRBV9
CDR3 DNA: TGTGCCAGCAGCCCATCTGGCGGCCGGTCGTATGAGCAGTTCTTC; CDR3 protein: CASSPSGGRSYEQFF; D gene: -; J gene: TRBJ2-1; clone size: few; V gene: TRBV7-6
CDR3 DNA: TGTGCCAGTAGTTTCGTGGAGACAGGGGCTTGGGAGCTGTTTTTT; CDR3 protein: CASSFVETGAWELFF; D gene: TRBD1; J gene: TRBJ2-2; clone size: -; V gene: TRBV19
CDR3 DNA: TGCGCCAGCAGCCGAAGTGAGACCGGGGAGCTGTTTTTT; CDR3 protein: CASSRSETGELFF; D gene: -; J gene: TRBJ2-2; clone size: -; V gene: TRBV4-1
CDR3 DNA: TGTGCCAGCAGCTGGCCTAGCGGGAGGGCCTCCTCCTACAATGAGCAGTTCTTC; CDR3 protein: CASSWPSGRASSYNEQFF; D gene: TRBD2; J gene: TRBJ2-1; clone size: -; V gene: TRBV7-8
CDR3 DNA: TGTGCCAGCAGGAAAGCTAGCGCGAACACCGGGGAGCTGTTTTTT; CDR3 protein: CASRKASANTGELFF; D gene: -; J gene: TRBJ2-2; clone size: once; V gene: TRBV6-5
CDR3 DNA: TGTGCCAGCAGCCTAGACAGTTTCCAAGAGACCCAGTACTTC; CDR3 protein: CASSLDSFQETQYF; D gene: -; J gene: TRBJ2-5; clone size: -; V gene: TRBV7-2
CDR3 DNA: TGTGCCACCAGTGAGGGACAGGGGACTCCTGGGGCCAACGTCCTGACTTTC; CDR3 protein: CATSEGQGTPGANVLTF; D gene: TRBD1; J gene: TRBJ2-6; clone size: few; V gene: TRBV24-1
CDR3 DNA: TGCGCCAGCAGTGAACAGGGTCCCACCTACGAGCAGTACTTC; CDR3 protein: CASSEQGPTYEQYF; D gene: -; J gene: TRBJ2-7; clone size: once; V gene: TRBV10-2
CDR3 DNA: TGTGCCAGCAGTTTAGAGGAGGGGGGGGCCGGAGAAAAACTGTTTTTT; CDR3 protein: CASSLEEGGAGEKLFF; D gene: -; J gene: TRBJ1-4; clone size: large; V gene: TRBV28
CDR3 DNA: TGTGCCAGCAGCTCGATACTAAGCGGGTCCTACAATGAGCAGTTCTTC; CDR3 protein: CASSSILSGSYNEQFF; D gene: -; J gene: TRBJ2-1; clone size: -; V gene: TRBV11-2
CDR3 DNA: TGTGCCAGCAGCCAGGGACAGGGTAACTCCTACGAGCAGTACTTC; CDR3 protein: CASSQGQGNSYEQYF; D gene: TRBD1; J gene: TRBJ2-7; clone size: -; V gene: TRBV7-3
CDR3 DNA: TGCGCCAGCAGCTCGGGACAGGGAGGAAACGTAGGAAACACCATATATTTT; CDR3 protein: CASSSGQGGNVGNTIYF; D gene: TRBD1; J gene: TRBJ1-3; clone size: -; V gene: TRBV5-1
CDR3 DNA: TGTGCCAGCAGCGAACAAGGACAGCCATATGGCTACACCTTC; CDR3 protein: CASSEQGQPYGYTF; D gene: -; J gene: TRBJ1-2; clone size: once; V gene: TRBV5-4
CDR3 DNA: TGCGCCAGCAGCTTATCGCAGGCGGGGGCCAACGTCCTGACTTTC; CDR3 protein: CASSLSQAGANVLTF; D gene: -; J gene: TRBJ2-6; clone size: -; V gene: TRBV5-1
CDR3 DNA: TGTGCCAGCAGCCCAAGGGGCGGGAGGGCGAACACCGGGGAGCTGTTTTTT; CDR3 protein: CASSPRGGRANTGELFF; D gene: TRBD2; J gene: TRBJ2-2; clone size: -; V gene: TRBV7-2
CDR3 DNA: TGCAGCGGCCGACAGTTATCCTCTAACTATGGCTACACCTTC; CDR3 protein: CSGRQLSSNYGYTF; D gene: -; J gene: TRBJ1-2; clone size: once; V gene: TRBV29-1
CDR3 DNA: TGTGCCAGCAGAGGCGCCGGGTACAATGAGCAGTTCTTC; CDR3 protein: CASRGAGYNEQFF; D gene: -; J gene: TRBJ2-1; clone size: -; V gene: TRBV7-6
CDR3 DNA: TGCGCCAGCAGTGAGTCACAGGGGCCGAACACTGAAGCTTTCTTT; CDR3 protein: CASSESQGPNTEAFF; D gene: TRBD1; J gene: TRBJ1-1; clone size: -; V gene: TRBV10-1
CDR3 DNA: TGCGCCAGCAGCCAAGCTCCTAACACTGAAGCTTTCTTT; CDR3 protein: CASSQAPNTEAFF; D gene: -; J gene: TRBJ1-1; clone size: -; V gene: TRBV4-1
CDR3 DNA: TGTGCCAGCAGCCTACGGGGTGTGCACGAGCAGTACTTC; CDR3 protein: CASSLRGVHEQYF; D gene: -; J gene: TRBJ2-7; clone size: -; V gene: TRBV7-9
CDR3 DNA: TGTGCCAGTAGGCAGGGGGCGACTAACTATGGCTACACCTTC; CDR3 protein: CASRQGATNYGYTF; D gene: TRBD1; J gene: TRBJ1-2; clone size: -; V gene: TRBV19
CDR3 DNA: TGCGCCAGCAGTCCTTTGGCAACCACAGATACGCAGTATTTT; CDR3 protein: CASSPLATTDTQYF; D gene: -; J gene: TRBJ2-3; clone size: -; V gene: TRBV4-1
CDR3 DNA: TGCAGCGTAGGGGGGGCCAATGAGCAGTTCTTC; CDR3 protein: CSVGGANEQFF; D gene: -; J gene: TRBJ2-1; clone size: once; V gene: TRBV29-1